The 2 T cell receptor beta chains given below trace back to one sample, sequenced in a study of radiotherapy plus CTLA-4 blockade in lung cancer. The assay was immunoSEQ multiplex PCR, and TCRdb's table has in-frame clones only and misses some. There are over 85,000 clones in the sample; almost 90% occur only once, and 4.9% lies in the top ten. The source material was peripheral blood, sampled from a patient treated with radiotherapy plus ipilimumab. These receptors were taken from a human donor with non-small cell lung cancer that progressed on radiotherapy plus ipilimumab.

The chain has TRBV2 and TRBJ2-1; 8 bases map to TRBD1. The germline V gene encodes CDR1 SNHLY and CDR2 FYNNEI. V was pared by 4 bases and J by 5 bases, with 7 bases of the junction left unmatched. This CDR3 has 15 residues. The CDR3 reads CASSGRQGADNEQFF. CDR3 coding DNA: TGTGCCAGCAGTGGGCGTCAGGGGGCAGACAATGAGCAGTTCTTC.

This chain links TRBV19 with TRBJ1-5; 7 bases match TRBD1. CDR1 and CDR2 (germline): LNHDA, SQIVND (reference sequence). CDR3 length: 14 residues. The ends lost 3 bases at V and 4 bases at J; junction bases unmatched: 3. The DNA for the CDR3 is TGTGCCAGTAGTATTGGGACAGAAAATCAGCCCCAGCATTTT. It translates to CASSIGTENQPQHF.